This T cell receptor (beta chain) was retrieved from a study of monozygotic twins with inflammatory bowel disease (dated by TCRdb to the late 2010s). Turning to the overall study: The complete study included roughly 30 monozygotic twin pairs: 19 IBD-discordant Danish pairs and nine German pairs, of which four were IBD-concordant and five were IBD-discordant. Within discordant pairs, disease-associated traits were sought mainly by comparing IBD patients with their genetically identical healthy co-twins. Each individual had, on average, about 151 000 unique TCRalpha sequences and 181 000 unique TCRbeta sequences available for analysis.

Libraries were made using 5' RACE. The input for every TCR library was approximately 3,500 ng of total RNA. For each sample, cDNA synthesis with SMARTScribe reverse transcriptase was split into eight separate reactions. During cDNA synthesis, template switching was used to introduce unique molecular identifiers that contained a 6-nucleotide sample barcode. Two nested PCRs of about 15 and 9 cycles amplified the TCRalpha and TCRbeta cDNA, and bead purification followed each PCR. Before amplification, the cDNA was treated with uracil DNA-glycosylase and purified using the QIAquick PCR purification kit. In the second PCR, Illumina TruSeq-compatible adapters and sample-specific barcodes were added. TapeStation and Qubit were used to check library quality and concentration, and roughly 4.8 ng of each library went into the pool. Sequencing of the pooled libraries was done on an Illumina HiSeq2500 single-index Rapid Run using custom sequencing primers and 2 x 100 bp reads. The original pipeline was this. MiGEC version 1.2.6 was used for UMI-based consensus assembly, which corrected PCR and sequencing errors. V(D)J alignment, clonotype assembly and CDR3 extraction were performed with MiXCR version 2.1.1. To normalise gene usage, clonotype sharing and MAIT/NKT TCR abundance, the analysis used the top 1000, 10 000 and 20 000 clonotypes per sample. After downsampling to 27 000 UMIs, diversity was calculated as the inverse Simpson index using the vegan R package. Paired Mann-Whitney U tests were applied to discordant twin pairs, and Benjamini-Hochberg correction was used for multiple testing. TCRdb reprocessed the sequencing reads and holds a single record per CDR3 protein sequence, with no DNA. Clone size and V and J calls follow TCRdb, not the original study. The sample table records 150,000 or so distinct CDR3 sequences. The ten largest clones add up to roughly 7% of the sample.

For this clonotype: No antigen is known for it.

Reading from cysteine to phenylalanine, the CDR3 counts 15 amino acids. The DNA is unrecorded. According to the germline V gene, CDR1 reads MGHRA and CDR2 reads YSYEKL. From each donor, an approximately 2.5 ml peripheral blood sample was drawn into PAXgene tubes and stored at -80 degrees C. Without any T cell sorting, total RNA was extracted from whole blood using the PAXgene blood miRNA kit on an automated QIAcube. Peripheral blood from monozygotic twin pairs concordant or discordant for inflammatory bowel disease was subjected to deep TCRalpha and TCRbeta repertoire profiling with unique molecular barcoding. Smoking habits were recorded for all twin pairs, with individuals classified as current, former or never smokers. What the work shows at the level of the full study, not this receptor alone: Background noise and inter-individual variability may have been introduced into the repertoires by the differing immunosuppressive treatments among patients. Compared with healthy twins, IBD patients had fewer clonotypes in common with other individuals, a difference most pronounced in patients showing signs of disease activity. The analysis was unable to tell different T cell subtypes apart. Repertoire similarity did not differ between concordant and discordant twins, which could be due to limited statistical power. The results gave no support for a single strong signal or clonotype linked to IBD. Measured by the inverse Simpson index, TCRbeta repertoire diversity was lower in IBD patients than in their healthy co-twins.

The chain was built from TRBV4-1 and TRBJ2-5. Sequenced: blood. The TCR comes from a human donor with ulcerative colitis or Crohn's disease, or a healthy co-twin of an affected twin (not recorded which). The CDR3 loop reads CASSQGLGEQETQYF.